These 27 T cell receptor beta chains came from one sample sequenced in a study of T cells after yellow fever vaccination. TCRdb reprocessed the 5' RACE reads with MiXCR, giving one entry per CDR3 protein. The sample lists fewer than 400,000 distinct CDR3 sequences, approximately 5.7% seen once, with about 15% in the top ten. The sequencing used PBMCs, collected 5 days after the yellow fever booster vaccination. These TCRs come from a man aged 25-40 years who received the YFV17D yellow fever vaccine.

Here the CDR3 DNA reads TGTGCCAGCAGTGAACGATGGACGGACGAGCAGTACTTC. Translated: CASSERWTDEQYF. This chain joins TRBV2 and TRBJ2-7; D remains ambiguous. This CDR3 is 13 amino acids long. V shed 2 bases and J shed 5 bases, with 10 bases lying between them. Germline assignment: CDR1 SNHLY and CDR2 FYNNEI. The full variable domain, completed using reference TRBV2 and TRBJ2-7, is EPEVTQTPSHQVTQMGQEVILRCVPISNHLYFYWYRQILGQKVEFLVSFYNNEISEKSEIFDDQFSVERPDGSNFTLKIRSTKLEDSAMYFCASSERWTDEQYFGPGTRLTVT.

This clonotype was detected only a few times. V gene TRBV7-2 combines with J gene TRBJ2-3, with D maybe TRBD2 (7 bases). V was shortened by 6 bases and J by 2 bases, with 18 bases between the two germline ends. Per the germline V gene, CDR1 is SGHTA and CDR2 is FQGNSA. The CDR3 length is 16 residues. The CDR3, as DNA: TGTGCCAGCAGTAAGGGGGAAGCGGGGATCACAGATACGCAGTATTTT. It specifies CASSKGEAGITDTQYF.

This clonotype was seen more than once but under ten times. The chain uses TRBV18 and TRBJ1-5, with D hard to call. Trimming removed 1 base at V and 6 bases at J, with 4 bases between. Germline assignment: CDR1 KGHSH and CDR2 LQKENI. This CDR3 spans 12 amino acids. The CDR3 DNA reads TGTGCCAGCTCACCACAAGGTCAGCCCCAGCATTTT. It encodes CASSPQGQPQHF.

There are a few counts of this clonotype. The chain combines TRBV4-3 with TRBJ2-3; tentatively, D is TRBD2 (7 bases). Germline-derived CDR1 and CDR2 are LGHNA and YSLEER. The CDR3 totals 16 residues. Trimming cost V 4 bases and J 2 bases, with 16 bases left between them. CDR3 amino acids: CASSPRGGPITDTQYF. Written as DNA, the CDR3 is TGCGCCAGCAGCCCTAGGGGGGGGCCTATCACAGATACGCAGTATTTT.

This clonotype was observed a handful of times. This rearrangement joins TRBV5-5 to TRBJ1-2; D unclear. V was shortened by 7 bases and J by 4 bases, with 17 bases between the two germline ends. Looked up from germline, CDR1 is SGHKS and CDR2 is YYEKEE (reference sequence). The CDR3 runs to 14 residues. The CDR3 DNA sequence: TGTGCCAGCGAGGGTTCCGGGTTCGGCTATGGCTACACCTTC. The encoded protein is CASEGSGFGYGYTF.

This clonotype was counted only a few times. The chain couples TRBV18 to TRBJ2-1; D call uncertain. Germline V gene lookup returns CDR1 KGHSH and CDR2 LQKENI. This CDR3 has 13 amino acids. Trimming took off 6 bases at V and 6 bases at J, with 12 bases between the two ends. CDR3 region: CASSQTPGNEQFF. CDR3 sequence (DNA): TGTGCCAGCTCTCAGACCCCCGGCAATGAGCAGTTCTTC. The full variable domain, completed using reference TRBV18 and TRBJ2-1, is NAGVMQNPRHLVRRRGQEARLRCSPMKGHSHVYWYRQLPEEGLKFMVYLQKENIIDESGMPKERFSAEFPKEGPSILRIQQVVRGDSAAYFCASSQTPGNEQFFGPGTRLTVL.

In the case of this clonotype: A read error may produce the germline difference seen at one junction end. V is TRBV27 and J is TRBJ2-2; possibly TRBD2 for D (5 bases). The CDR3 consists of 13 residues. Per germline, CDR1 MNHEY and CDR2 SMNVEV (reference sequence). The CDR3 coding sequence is TGTGCCAGCAGGGGCTTAGGGTCCGGGGAGCTGGTTTTT. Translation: CASRGLGSGELVF.

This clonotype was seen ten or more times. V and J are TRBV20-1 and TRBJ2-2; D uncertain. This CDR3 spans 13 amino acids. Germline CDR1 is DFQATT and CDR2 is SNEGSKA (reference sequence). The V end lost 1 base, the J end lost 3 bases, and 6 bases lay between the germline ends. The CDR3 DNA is TGCAGTGCTAGAGGGGTGGACACCGGGGAGCTGTTTTTT. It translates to CSARGVDTGELFF.

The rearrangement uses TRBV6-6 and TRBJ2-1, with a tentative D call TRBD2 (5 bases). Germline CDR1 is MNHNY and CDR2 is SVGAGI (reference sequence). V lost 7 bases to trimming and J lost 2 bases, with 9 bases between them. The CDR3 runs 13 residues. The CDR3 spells CASMRAAYNEQFF. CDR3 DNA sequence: TGTGCCAGCATGAGGGCGGCCTACAATGAGCAGTTCTTC.

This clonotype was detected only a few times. Here the CDR3 reads CASSLAPQTGYTYEQYF. The DNA of the CDR3 is TGTGCCAGCAGCTTAGCCCCTCAGACAGGGTATACCTACGAGCAGTACTTC. The rearrangement uses TRBV7-2 and TRBJ2-7, with 7 nucleotides matching TRBD1. V lost 0 bases and J lost 2; bases outside the gene matches: 10. CDR3 length: 17 amino acids. Germline values: CDR1 SGHTA, CDR2 FQGNSA.

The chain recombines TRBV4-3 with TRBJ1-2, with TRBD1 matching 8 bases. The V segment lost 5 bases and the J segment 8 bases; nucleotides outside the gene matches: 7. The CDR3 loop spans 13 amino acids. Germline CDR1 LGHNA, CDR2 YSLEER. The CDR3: CASSSSQGEGYTF. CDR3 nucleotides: TGCGCCAGCAGCTCATCACAGGGGGAGGGCTACACCTTC.

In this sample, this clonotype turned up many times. CDR3 coding DNA: TGTGCCAGCAGCCAAACAACGGGACTAGCGGGAGTGAACCAGTACTTC. It codes for CASSQTTGLAGVNQYF. The J gene is TRBJ2-5, the V gene TRBV14; TRBD2 matches at 14 bases. The CDR3 loop spans 16 amino acids. Germline CDR1 is SGHDN and CDR2 is FVKESK. The trim removed 2 bases at V and 10 bases at J, leaving 9 bases unmatched.

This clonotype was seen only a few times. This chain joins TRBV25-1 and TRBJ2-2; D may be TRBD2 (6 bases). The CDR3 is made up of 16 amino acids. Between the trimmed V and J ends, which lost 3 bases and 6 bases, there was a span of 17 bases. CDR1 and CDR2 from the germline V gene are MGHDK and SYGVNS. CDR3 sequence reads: CASSETPGARPGELFF. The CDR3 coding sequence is TGTGCCAGCAGTGAGACCCCGGGAGCCCGGCCCGGGGAGCTGTTTTTT.

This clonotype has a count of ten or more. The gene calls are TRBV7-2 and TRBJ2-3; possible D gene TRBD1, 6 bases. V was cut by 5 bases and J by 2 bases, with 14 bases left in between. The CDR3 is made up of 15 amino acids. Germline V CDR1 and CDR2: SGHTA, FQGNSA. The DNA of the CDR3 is TGTGCCAGCAGCCCACCCCCAGGGGCCACAGATACGCAGTATTTT. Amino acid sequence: CASSPPPGATDTQYF.

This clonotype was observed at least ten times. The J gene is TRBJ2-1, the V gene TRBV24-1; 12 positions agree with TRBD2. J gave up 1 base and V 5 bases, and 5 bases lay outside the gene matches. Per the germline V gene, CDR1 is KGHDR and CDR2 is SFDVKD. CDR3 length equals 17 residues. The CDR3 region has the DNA TGTGCCACCAGTGGGGGACTAGCGGGCTTTTCCTACAATGAGCAGTTCTTC. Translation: CATSGGLAGFSYNEQFF.

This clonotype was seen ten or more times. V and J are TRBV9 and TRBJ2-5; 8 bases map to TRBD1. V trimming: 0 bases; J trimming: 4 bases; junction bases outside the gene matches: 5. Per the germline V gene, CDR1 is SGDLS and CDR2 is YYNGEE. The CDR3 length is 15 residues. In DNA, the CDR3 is TGTGCCAGCAGCGTAGATACAGGGGGGCGAGAGACCCAGTACTTC. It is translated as CASSVDTGGRETQYF.

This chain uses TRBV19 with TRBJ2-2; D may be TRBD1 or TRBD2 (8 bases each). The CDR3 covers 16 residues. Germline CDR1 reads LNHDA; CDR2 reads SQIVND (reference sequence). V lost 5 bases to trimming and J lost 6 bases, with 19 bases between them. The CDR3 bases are TGTGCCAGTAGTCCAGGGGGCTTAGCGGGACCCGGGGAGCTGTTTTTT. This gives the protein CASSPGGLAGPGELFF.

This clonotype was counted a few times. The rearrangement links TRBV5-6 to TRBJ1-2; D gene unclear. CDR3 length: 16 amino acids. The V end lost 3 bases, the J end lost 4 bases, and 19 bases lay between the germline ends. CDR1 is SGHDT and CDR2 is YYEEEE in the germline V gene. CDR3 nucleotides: TGTGCCAGCAGCTCGTCCGGGCCATCGGGGATCTATGGCTACACCTTC. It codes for CASSSSGPSGIYGYTF.

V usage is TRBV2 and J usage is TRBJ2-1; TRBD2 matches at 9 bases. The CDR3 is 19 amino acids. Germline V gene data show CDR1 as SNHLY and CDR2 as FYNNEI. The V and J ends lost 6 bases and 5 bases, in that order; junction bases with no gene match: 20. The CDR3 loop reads CASSEIEGFGLAGNNEQFF. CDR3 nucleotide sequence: TGTGCCAGCAGCGAAATCGAGGGCTTTGGGCTAGCGGGAAACAATGAGCAGTTCTTC.

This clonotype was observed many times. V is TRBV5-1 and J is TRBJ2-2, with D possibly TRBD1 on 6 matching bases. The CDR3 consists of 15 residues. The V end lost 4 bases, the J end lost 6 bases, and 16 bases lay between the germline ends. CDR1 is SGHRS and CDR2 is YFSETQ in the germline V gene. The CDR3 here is CASSPGISGAGELFF. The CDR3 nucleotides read TGCGCCAGCAGCCCCGGGATCTCAGGGGCCGGGGAGCTGTTTTTT.

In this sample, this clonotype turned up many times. The CDR3 coding sequence is TGTGCCAGCAGTTCGGACAGGGTCTCCTACTATAATTCACCCCTCCACTTT. Encoded protein: CASSSDRVSYYNSPLHF. The chain is built from TRBV27 and TRBJ1-6; 8 bases match TRBD1. The CDR3 spans 17 residues. The V gene's germline CDR1 is MNHEY and CDR2 SMNVEV (reference sequence). V shed 4 bases and J 3 bases; nucleotides not matched to a gene: 8.

This CDR3 reads CASTDFYNEQFF. DNA for the CDR3: TGTGCCAGCACGGACTTTTACAATGAGCAGTTCTTC. The chain combines TRBV6-5 with TRBJ2-1, with D maybe TRBD2 (5 bases). Trimming left V 7 bases short and J 4 bases short, with 8 bases between. The CDR3 spans 12 residues. Germline loops: CDR1 MNHEY, CDR2 SVGAGI.

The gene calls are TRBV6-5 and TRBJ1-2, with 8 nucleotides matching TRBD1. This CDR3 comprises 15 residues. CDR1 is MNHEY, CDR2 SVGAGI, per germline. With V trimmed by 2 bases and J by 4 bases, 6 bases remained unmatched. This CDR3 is CASSYTDRGGYGYTF. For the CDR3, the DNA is TGTGCCAGCAGTTACACCGACAGGGGAGGCTATGGCTACACCTTC.

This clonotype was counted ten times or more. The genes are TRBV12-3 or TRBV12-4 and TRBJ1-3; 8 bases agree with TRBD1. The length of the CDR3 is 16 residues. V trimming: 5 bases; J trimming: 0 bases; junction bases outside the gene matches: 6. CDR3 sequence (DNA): TGTGCCAGCAGTAGGGACAGGACACCCTCTGGAAACACCATATATTTT. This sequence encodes CASSRDRTPSGNTIYF.

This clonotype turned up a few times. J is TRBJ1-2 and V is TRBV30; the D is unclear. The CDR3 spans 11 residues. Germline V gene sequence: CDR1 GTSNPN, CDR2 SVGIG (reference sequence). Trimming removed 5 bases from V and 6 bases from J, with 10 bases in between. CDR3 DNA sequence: TGTGCCTGGTCCTCGGCCCATGGCTACACCTTC. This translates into CAWSSAHGYTF.

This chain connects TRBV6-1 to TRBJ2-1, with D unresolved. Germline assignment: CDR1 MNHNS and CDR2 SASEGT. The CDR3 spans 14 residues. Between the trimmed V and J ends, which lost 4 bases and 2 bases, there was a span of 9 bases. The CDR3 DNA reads TGTGCCAGCAGTGCGGTCCATCCCTACAATGAGCAGTTCTTC. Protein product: CASSAVHPYNEQFF.

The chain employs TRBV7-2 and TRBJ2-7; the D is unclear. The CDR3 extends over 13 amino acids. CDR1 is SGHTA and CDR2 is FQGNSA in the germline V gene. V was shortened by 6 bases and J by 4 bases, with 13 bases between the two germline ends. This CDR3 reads CASRQRFGYEQYF. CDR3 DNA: TGTGCCAGCAGGCAAAGGTTTGGGTACGAGCAGTACTTC.